This T cell receptor beta chain appears in the sequencing data of a study of identical twins. Study-level findings and limits: Among monozygotic twins, out-of-frame TCR alpha sharing exceeded what models predicted. Because invariant MAIT and iNKT cells could be present, zero-insertion analyses could be partly confounded. Cord blood beta clonotypes that were abundant carried fewer insertions, and memory repertoires showed no such trend.

The V gene's germline CDR1 is DFQATT and CDR2 SNEGSKA (reference sequence). The length of the CDR3 is 16 residues. V shed 1 base, J shed 4 bases, and the junction held 10 bases outside the gene matches. A note on this clonotype: The antigen is not known.

A single record per CDR3 protein comes from TCRdb applying MiXCR to the 5' RACE reads. The sample holds 1.5 million to 2 million distinct CDR3 sequences, 32% seen once. The gene calls are TRBV20-1 and TRBJ1-5, with 7 bases aligning to TRBD1. The sequencing input was cord blood. This clonotype was obtained from a newborn girl in good health. CDR3 in DNA: TGCAGTGCTAGAGGCAGAGACAGGGCCGGGAATCAGCCCCAGCATTTT. Translating it yields CSARGRDRAGNQPQHF.